The 30 T cell receptor beta chains given below trace back to one sample, sequenced in a study of PD-1 blockade in classical Hodgkin lymphoma (TCRdb year 2020). The sample's time point label, decoded: cycle 1 day 1 (C1D1), immediately before nivolumab initiation. Every trial patient had relapsed following autologous stem cell transplantation, and prior brentuximab vedotin exposure was what differed among cohorts A, B and C. The library came from the immunoSEQ multiplex PCR assay. TCRdb took over this immuneACCESS table, retaining in-frame rearrangements with V and J assigned. Such tables are incomplete; in checked studies, under half of the missing clones stem from an unresolved V gene, and the remainder is unexplained. The sample table lists around 42,000 clones, under 75% of them with a count of one. Of the sample, around 3% falls within the top ten clones. The starting material was peripheral blood mononuclear cells (PBMCs), obtained at baseline. The receptors originated from a human donor with classical Hodgkin lymphoma.

The V call is TRBV19, the J call TRBJ2-1; 9 nucleotides agree with TRBD1. CDR1 is LNHDA and CDR2 is SQIVND in the germline V gene (reference sequence). Germline trimming cut 7 bases from V and 7 bases from J; bases unmatched to any gene: 5. This CDR3 comprises 13 residues. The CDR3 DNA sequence: TGTGCCAGTACTGGGACAGGGACAAATGAGCAGTTCTTC. It encodes CASTGTGTNEQFF.

There are a few counts of this clone. This sequence joins TRBV19 and TRBJ1-5, with unresolved D. Per germline, CDR1 LNHDA and CDR2 SQIVND (reference sequence). Deletions cut 3 bases from V and 4 bases from J, with 7 bases between. This CDR3 has 13 amino acids. Here the CDR3 reads CASSISGNQPQHF. CDR3 sequence (DNA): TGTGCCAGTAGTATTTCCGGGAATCAGCCCCAGCATTTT.

This sequence joins TRBV7-9 and TRBJ2-7; 7 bases agree with TRBD1. Germline lookup yields CDR1 SEHNR and CDR2 FQNEAQ (reference sequence). This CDR3 spans 17 amino acids. Unmatched junction bases numbered 16, after V lost 5 bases and J lost 3 bases. CDR3 region: CASSPRLTGRLIYEQYF. In DNA, the CDR3 is TGTGCCAGCAGCCCCCGCCTGACAGGGCGCTTGATCTACGAGCAGTACTTC.

The rearrangement links TRBV28 to TRBJ2-7; TRBD2 might be the D (6 bases). The V gene lost 3 bases and the J gene lost 2 bases, with 11 bases spanning the gap. CDR3 length equals 14 residues. CDR1 and CDR2 (germline): MDHEN, SYDVKM. CDR3 sequence: CASSFGGAPYEQYF. DNA of the CDR3: TGTGCCAGCAGTTTCGGCGGGGCCCCCTACGAGCAGTACTTC.

The chain carries TRBV7-2 and TRBJ2-7; D gene unclear. The V and J ends lost 1 base and 7 bases respectively, with 14 bases between them. From germline, CDR1 is SGHTA and CDR2 FQGNSA. The CDR3 loop spans 14 amino acids. CDR3 protein: CASSLVGPSTEQYF. In DNA form, the CDR3 reads TGTGCCAGCAGCTTAGTCGGGCCATCCACGGAGCAGTACTTC.

This clone was counted at least ten times. CDR3 coding DNA: TGTGCCAGCAGTTACTCACCGGGGGCTAGCGACACCATATATTTT. This sequence encodes CASSYSPGASDTIYF. The genes are TRBV6-5 and TRBJ1-3; possibly TRBD1 for D (6 bases). This CDR3 has 15 residues. Germline CDR1 is MNHEY and CDR2 is SVGAGI. Trimming took 0 bases from V and 8 from J, leaving 14 bases between them.

This clone showed up just a few times. V is TRBV30 and J is TRBJ2-5; D might be TRBD1 (5 bases). V was trimmed by 2 bases and J by 0 bases, leaving 7 bases between them. The length of the CDR3 is 13 residues. The germline CDR1 and CDR2 sequences are GTSNPN and SVGIG (reference sequence). The CDR3 DNA reads as TGTGCCTGGAGTATAGGGGACCAAGAGACCCAGTACTTC. This gives the protein CAWSIGDQETQYF.

This chain joins TRBV18 and TRBJ2-2; D is possibly TRBD2 (6 bases). Per the germline V gene, CDR1 is KGHSH and CDR2 is LQKENI. Trimming left V 1 base short and J 9 bases short, with 24 bases between. The CDR3 has 18 amino acids. The DNA of the CDR3 is TGTGCCAGCTCACCACTTTATGGACTAAGTAACCCCGGTTGGGAGCTGTTTTTT. Residues: CASSPLYGLSNPGWELFF.

This clone was picked up a small number of times. The chain carries TRBV6-5 and TRBJ1-1; unclear D gene. Germline V gene lookup returns CDR1 MNHEY and CDR2 SVGAGI. With 2 bases removed from V and 3 bases from J, the gap between germline ends came to 7 bases. CDR3 length: 13 residues. CDR3 loop: CASSYRSDTEAFF. Written as DNA, the CDR3 is TGTGCCAGCAGTTACAGGTCAGACACTGAAGCTTTCTTT.

This rearrangement joins TRBV7-9 to TRBJ2-3, with TRBD2 matching over 7 bases. Germline values: CDR1 SEHNR, CDR2 FQNEAQ (reference sequence). J gave up 3 bases and V 6 bases, and 18 bases lay outside the gene matches. There are 18 residues in the CDR3. As DNA, the CDR3 is TGTGCCAGCAGTTCTTTTTTTTCGAGCGGGATTCGTACAGATACGCAGTATTTT. It encodes CASSSFFSSGIRTDTQYF.

The chain uses TRBV5-6 and TRBJ2-5; 7 bases align to TRBD2. The DNA end favors TRBJ2-7, so the J call may be wrong. CDR3 length: 15 amino acids. Germline lookup yields CDR1 SGHDT and CDR2 YYEEEE. The CDR3 loop is CASRLTGTTSYEQYF. CDR3 in DNA: TGTGCCAGCAGGTTGACCGGGACTACTTCCTACGAGCAGTACTTC.

The rearrangement links TRBV9 to TRBJ2-1, with unresolved D. The germline V gene has CDR1 SGDLS and CDR2 YYNGEE. V was trimmed by 0 bases and J by 6 bases, leaving 10 bases between them. CDR3 length equals 14 residues. As DNA, the CDR3 is TGTGCCAGCAGCGTAGCTGCCGAAACCAATGAGCAGTTCTTC. It yields the protein CASSVAAETNEQFF.

This chain links TRBV14 with TRBJ2-5; perhaps D is TRBD1 or TRBD2 (5 bases each). The germline CDR1 and CDR2 sequences are SGHDN and FVKESK. The CDR3 is 16 amino acids. V was pared by 1 base and J by 4 bases, with 16 bases between. The CDR3 here is CASSQVRGIKGETQYF. In nucleotides, the CDR3 is TGTGCCAGCAGCCAAGTGAGGGGAATCAAGGGAGAGACCCAGTACTTC.

This chain links TRBV18 with TRBJ2-7; D might be TRBD2 (6 bases). The CDR3 length is 14 residues. Between the trimmed V and J ends, which lost 4 bases and 2 bases, there was a span of 12 bases. The germline CDR1 and CDR2 sequences are KGHSH and LQKENI. The CDR3 region has the DNA TGTGCCAGCTCACAGGGACTGGCAACCTACGAGCAGTACTTC. This encodes CASSQGLATYEQYF. The full variable domain, its missing parts supplied by reference TRBV18 and TRBJ2-7, is NAGVMQNPRHLVRRRGQEARLRCSPMKGHSHVYWYRQLPEEGLKFMVYLQKENIIDESGMPKERFSAEFPKEGPSILRIQQVVRGDSAAYFCASSQGLATYEQYFGPGTRLTVT.

This clone was counted only a few times. The genes are TRBV4-3 and TRBJ2-1, with 14 bases lining up with TRBD2. In germline, CDR1 is LGHNA, CDR2 YSLEER. With 4 bases clipped from V and 5 bases from J, the junction kept 1 base outside the gene matches. This CDR3 is 15 amino acids long. CDR3 in amino acids: CASSPTSGGDNEQFF. Written as DNA, the CDR3 is TGCGCCAGCAGCCCGACTAGCGGGGGGGACAATGAGCAGTTCTTC.

The chain uses TRBV6-5 and TRBJ1-1; weak D call: TRBD1 (6 bases). CDR1 is MNHEY, CDR2 SVGAGI, per germline. V lost 0 bases and J 7 bases, leaving 15 bases between the germline ends. The CDR3 has 15 residues. The CDR3 nucleotides read TGTGCCAGCAGTTACTCGGTAGGGGGGGGGAATGAAGCTTTCTTT. This sequence encodes CASSYSVGGGNEAFF.

This chain joins TRBV6-5 and TRBJ2-5, with D tentatively TRBD1 (6 bases). This CDR3 is built from 12 residues. The V end lost 2 bases, the J end lost 5 bases, and 6 bases lay between the germline ends. Germline assignment: CDR1 MNHEY and CDR2 SVGAGI. The CDR3 nucleotides read TGTGCCAGCAGTTACGACAGGGAGACCCAGTACTTC. It encodes CASSYDRETQYF.

The DNA of the CDR3 is TGCAGCGCCATGACAGGGATCACTGAAGCTTTCTTT. Encoded protein: CSAMTGITEAFF. This rearrangement joins TRBV29-1 to TRBJ1-1; 7 bases are a match to TRBD1. This CDR3 has 12 residues. Unmatched junction bases numbered 6, after V lost 7 bases and J lost 4 bases. Germline assignment: CDR1 SQVTM and CDR2 ANQGSEA. Full variable domain (remainder filled in from reference TRBV29-1 and TRBJ1-1): SAVISQKPSRDICQRGTSLTIQCQVDSQVTMMFWYRQQPGQSLTLIATANQGSEATYESGFVIDKFPISRPNLTFSTLTVSNMSPEDSSIYLCSAMTGITEAFFGQGTRLTVV.

This chain links TRBV19 with TRBJ1-6, with a weak D call TRBD1 (5 bases). The germline CDR1 and CDR2 sequences are LNHDA and SQIVND (reference sequence). This CDR3 contains 14 residues. Trimming took 6 bases from V and 4 from J, leaving 10 bases between them. CDR3 in amino acids: CASRPGPYNSPLHF. In DNA, the CDR3 is TGTGCCAGTAGACCGGGACCGTATAATTCACCCCTCCACTTT. Complete variable domain (other parts from reference TRBV19 and TRBJ1-6): DGGITQSPKYLFRKEGQNVTLSCEQNLNHDAMYWYRQDPGQGLRLIYYSQIVNDFQKGDIAEGYSVSREKKESFPLTVTSAQKNPTAFYLCASRPGPYNSPLHFGNGTRLTVT.

The chain couples TRBV29-1 to TRBJ2-2, with D unclear. The CDR3 totals 11 residues. Between the trimmed V and J ends, which lost 4 bases and 5 bases, there was a span of 5 bases. The V gene's germline CDR1 is SQVTM and CDR2 ANQGSEA. CDR3: CSVVGTGELFF. DNA of the CDR3: TGCAGCGTTGTGGGGACCGGGGAGCTGTTTTTT.

This clone was seen a handful of times. V is TRBV7-9 and J is TRBJ1-2, with TRBD1 matching over 7 bases. The CDR3 runs to 18 residues. Per germline, CDR1 SEHNR and CDR2 FQNEAQ (reference sequence). J lost 0 bases, V lost 2 bases, and 12 bases had no gene match. The CDR3 DNA follows: TGTGCCAGCAGCTTAACCCCGGGTACAGGGGAAACTAACTATGGCTACACCTTC. This encodes CASSLTPGTGETNYGYTF. The full variable domain, with the rest looked up from reference TRBV7-9 and TRBJ1-2, is DTGVSQNPRHKITKRGQNVTFRCDPISEHNRLYWYRQTLGQGPEFLTYFQNEAQLEKSRLLSDRFSAERPKGSFSTLEIQRTEQGDSAMYLCASSLTPGTGETNYGYTFGSGTRLTVV.

The chain is built from TRBV28 and TRBJ2-3; the match to TRBD2 covers 7 bases. The CDR3 totals 15 residues. Germline loops: CDR1 MDHEN, CDR2 SYDVKM. J was trimmed by 0 bases and V by 3 bases; bases with no gene match: 3. CDR3 in amino acids: CASSFASGSTDTQYF. The CDR3 bases are TGTGCCAGCAGTTTTGCTAGCGGTAGCACAGATACGCAGTATTTT.

The chain couples TRBV25-1 to TRBJ2-5, with TRBD2 identical over 14 bases. The CDR3 runs 16 residues. J lost 4 bases, V lost 2 bases, and 3 bases had no gene match. Germline loops: CDR1 MGHDK, CDR2 SYGVNS. CDR3 bases: TGTGCCAGCAGTGAAGGGACTAGCGGGAGAACAGAGACCCAGTACTTC. This translates into CASSEGTSGRTETQYF.

The CDR3 loop is CASSQDFTGILTYEQYF. CDR3 in DNA: TGTGCCAGCAGCCAAGATTTTACAGGGATCCTAACCTACGAGCAGTACTTC. V usage is TRBV14 and J usage is TRBJ2-7; D possibly corresponds to TRBD1 (6 bases). Germline V gene lookup returns CDR1 SGHDN and CDR2 FVKESK. CDR3 size: 17 residues. Trimming cost V 0 bases and J 2 bases, with 17 bases left between them.

This chain uses TRBV2 with TRBJ2-2; unclear D gene. The germline gives CDR1 SNHLY, CDR2 FYNNEI. Between the trimmed V and J ends, which lost 10 bases and 6 bases, there was a span of 12 bases. CDR3 length: 12 residues. CDR3 loop: CATRYRSGELFF. CDR3 DNA: TGTGCCACCCGTTACCGATCCGGGGAGCTGTTTTTT.

The chain employs TRBV10-3 and TRBJ1-2; D gene unclear. Per germline, CDR1 ENHRY and CDR2 SYGVKD. V dropped 11 bases and J dropped 4 bases, with 14 bases sitting between them. This CDR3 has 12 amino acids. CDR3 protein: CASRELFYGYTF. Here the CDR3 DNA reads TGTGCCTCCCGAGAACTCTTCTATGGCTACACCTTC.

The chain joins TRBV28 to TRBJ2-1; 7 nucleotides agree with TRBD2. V dropped 5 bases and J dropped 7; count of bases not matched to a gene: 5. The CDR3 runs 13 residues. The V gene's germline CDR1 is MDHEN and CDR2 SYDVKM. For the CDR3, the DNA is TGTGCCAGCAGTAAACTAGCGCTAAATGAGCAGTTCTTC. Its translation: CASSKLALNEQFF.

The CDR3 coding sequence is TGTGCCAGCACCCCGGCCCAAGCGGGAACAGCCGGGGAGCTGTTTTTT. The encoded protein is CASTPAQAGTAGELFF. The chain carries TRBV13 and TRBJ2-2; 7 bases fit TRBD2. The CDR3 runs 16 residues. The V and J ends lost 7 bases and 6 bases, in that order; junction bases with no gene match: 14. Germline CDR1 PRHDT, CDR2 FYEKMQ (reference sequence). Drawing the rest from reference TRBV13 and TRBJ2-2, the complete variable domain is AAGVIQSPRHLIKEKRETATLKCYPIPRHDTVYWYQQGPGQDPQFLISFYEKMQSDKGSIPDRFSAQQFSDYHSELNMSSLELGDSALYFCASTPAQAGTAGELFFGEGSRLTVL.

The chain uses TRBV25-1 and TRBJ1-5, with D perhaps TRBD1 (5 bases). The CDR3 is 15 amino acids. With 5 bases removed from V and 6 bases from J, the gap between germline ends came to 17 bases. Germline CDR1 is MGHDK and CDR2 is SYGVNS. Here the CDR3 DNA reads TGTGCCAGCAGTTCTTATGGGGGGGTCGGTCAGCCCCAGCATTTT. Translated, it gives CASSSYGGVGQPQHF.

The chain joins TRBV18 to TRBJ2-3; D is uncertain. With 8 bases removed from V and 4 bases from J, the gap between germline ends came to 7 bases. The CDR3 totals 11 residues. Germline CDR1 KGHSH, CDR2 LQKENI. CDR3 protein: CASPPSDTQYF. DNA of the CDR3: TGTGCCAGCCCTCCTTCAGATACGCAGTATTTT.